Here is one T cell receptor beta chain with its context. Antigen specificity is unknown. Germline V gene sequence: CDR1 MNHNS, CDR2 SASEGT. The CDR3 length is 15 residues. V lost 4 bases and J 8 bases, leaving 18 bases between the germline ends. The sample comes from a study of cytomegalovirus exposure and HLA in healthy donors. Regarding the study as a whole: The majority of TCR sequences were rare, yet some public TCRs appeared in many donors. TCR beta chains numbering more than 150 were designated cytomegalovirus-associated.

Data came from immunoSEQ multiplex PCR; TCRdb stores just in-frame clones and leaves some out. The table lists 200,000 to 250,000 clones, 87% of them singletons, with approximately 12% in the top ten. Sample: PBMCs. V is TRBV6-1 and J is TRBJ2-1, with a weak D call TRBD2 (5 bases). This clonotype was obtained from a man between 18 and 29 years old in good health and CMV-seropositive. The CDR3 DNA reads as TGTGCCAGCAGTGGCTGGGAGTACACCGGGGATGAGCAGTTCTTC. Protein product: CASSGWEYTGDEQFF.